This T cell receptor (beta chain) was identified in a study of post-analysis software for immune sequencing data. The wider study: Disease courses included relapsing-remitting, secondary progressive and progressive-relapsing multiple sclerosis.

Sequencing libraries made from TCR beta cDNA carried unique molecular identifiers. TCRdb independently ran MiXCR on the PCR reads; one entry per CDR3 protein. The sample has some 690,000 distinct CDR3 sequences; 25% to 30% are singletons. Study-level points and caveats: Under the F measure, samples that were prepared in one batch clustered strongly together. The five TRBV segments detected at higher frequency in patients than in controls included TRBV5-6, TRBV5-1 and TRBV20-1.

Germline lookup yields CDR1 MNHEY and CDR2 SVGEGT. CDR3 length: 14 amino acids. Notes on this clonotype: Its antigen is as yet unknown.

The chain couples TRBV6-2 or TRBV6-3 to TRBJ2-5, with D possibly TRBD2 on 5 matching bases. The J call may be mistaken, given a closer DNA end match to TRBJ2-7. This TCR was sampled from a girl aged 5-17 years with multiple sclerosis. Source material: blood. The CDR3: CASSYTRAVGEQYF. The CDR3 DNA is TGTGCCAGCAGTTACACTAGAGCTGTTGGCGAGCAGTACTTC.